Below, 25 T cell receptor beta chains from the same sample are listed, as sequenced in a study of human T cells and chemical hapten exposure (dated by TCRdb to the early 2020s). Library method: RACE. The instrument given in TCRdb is NextSeq 500. TCRdb trimmed the raw reads at Q25, called clones with MiXCR and kept productive beta chains. Every entry covers one CDR3 protein and lists the most common genes and DNA from its rows. Across this sample there are some 71,000 distinct CDR3 sequences, with over 8.5% seen only once. Of the sample, 1.4% is held by the ten largest clones. The time point label on this specimen signifies: patch test 3, about 24 weeks after DPC sensitization. Sample treatment or condition, as interpreted from the label and publication: therapeutic diphenylcyclopropenone sensitization with weekly scalp DPC. The source was whole blood, collected in connection with sensitization to the hapten diphenylcyclopropenone (DPC). The receptors shown here come from a woman between 45 and 60 years old with alopecia areata. Some clones in this sample may be carry-over from other donors' samples.

This clonotype has at least ten counts. The chain joins TRBV12-3 or TRBV12-4 to TRBJ2-3, with 7 bases lining up with TRBD1. Unmatched junction bases numbered 10, after V lost 8 bases and J lost 5 bases. The CDR3 contains 14 residues. In DNA, the CDR3 is TGTGCCAGCTCGAAAGGGGGCTTGAGAGATACGCAGTATTTT. The encoded protein is CASSKGGLRDTQYF.

There are many counts of this clonotype. The chain joins TRBV4-1 to TRBJ2-7, with 10 bases identical to TRBD1. Trimming at V came to 4 bases and at J to 3 bases, leaving 6 bases not matched to a gene. Germline V lookup: CDR1 MGHRA, CDR2 YSYEKL. This CDR3 region has 15 residues. The CDR3 is CASSRQGTGDYEQYF. CDR3 bases: TGCGCCAGCAGCCGCCAGGGGACAGGGGACTACGAGCAGTACTTC.

The sample holds many counts of this clonotype. The V and J genes are TRBV20-1 and TRBJ1-2, with D possibly matching TRBD1 (6 bases). The CDR3 runs 13 residues. Germline V gene data show CDR1 as DFQATT and CDR2 as SNEGSKA (reference sequence). The V end lost 3 bases, the J end lost 2 bases, and 10 bases lay between the germline ends. The CDR3 sequence is CSASPQGNYGYTF. CDR3 DNA: TGCAGTGCTAGCCCACAGGGAAACTATGGCTACACCTTC.

The rearrangement links TRBV28 to TRBJ1-1, with D hard to call. V was shortened by 7 bases and J by 3 bases, with 6 bases between the two germline ends. Germline CDR1 and CDR2: MDHEN and SYDVKM. The CDR3 totals 11 residues. The DNA for the CDR3 is TGTGCCAGCACATCGTACACTGAAGCTTTCTTT. Its translation is CASTSYTEAFF. The full variable domain, in which reference TRBV28 and TRBJ1-1 provide the parts outside the CDR3, is DVKVTQSSRYLVKRTGEKVFLECVQDMDHENMFWYRQDPGLGLRLIYFSYDVKMKEKGDIPEGYSVSREKKERFSLILESASTNQTSMYLCASTSYTEAFFGQGTRLTVV.

The chain links TRBV28 to TRBJ2-3, with D hard to call. V lost 7 bases, J lost 6 bases, and 20 bases lay in between. Germline lookup yields CDR1 MDHEN and CDR2 SYDVKM. CDR3 length: 15 amino acids. The CDR3 spells CASKVPTGFADTQYF. CDR3 bases: TGTGCCAGCAAAGTCCCCACCGGTTTTGCCGATACGCAGTATTTT.

This clonotype occurred many times. CDR3 residues: CSARARLNTEAFF. For the CDR3, the DNA is TGCAGTGCGAGGGCCCGATTGAACACTGAAGCTTTCTTT. The V gene is TRBV20-1, the J gene TRBJ1-1; D remains unclear. This CDR3 region has 13 residues. Germline V lookup: CDR1 DFQATT, CDR2 SNEGSKA (reference sequence). V shed 6 bases and J shed 0 bases, with 11 bases lying between them.

The rearrangement links TRBV12-3 or TRBV12-4 to TRBJ2-3, with TRBD2 identical over 7 bases. J lost 3 bases, V lost 7 bases, and 7 bases had no gene match. The CDR3 is made up of 14 amino acids. CDR3 sequence (DNA): TGTGCCAGCATGAGCGGGATGAGGACAGATACGCAGTATTTT. Its protein is CASMSGMRTDTQYF.

The table lists this clonotype with a few counts. The chain recombines TRBV24-1 with TRBJ1-2; 7 bases align to TRBD1. The CDR3 sequence is 14 residues long. After removal of 1 base from V and 5 bases from J, the junction contained 3 bases not matched to a gene. From germline, CDR1 is KGHDR and CDR2 SFDVKD. As DNA, the CDR3 is TGTGCCACCAGTGATTTCGACAGGGTATATGGCTACACCTTC. Translation gives CATSDFDRVYGYTF.

V and J are TRBV7-9 and TRBJ2-2, with 7 bases fitting TRBD2. Germline CDR1 SEHNR, CDR2 FQNEAQ (reference sequence). V lost 2 bases, J lost 1 base, and 4 bases stayed unmatched. There are 16 residues in the CDR3. CDR3 DNA sequence: TGTGCCAGCAGCTTAACCAGCGGGATGAACACCGGGGAGCTGTTTTTT. This codes for CASSLTSGMNTGELFF. Full variable domain (rest looked up from reference TRBV7-9 and TRBJ2-2): DTGVSQNPRHKITKRGQNVTFRCDPISEHNRLYWYRQTLGQGPEFLTYFQNEAQLEKSRLLSDRFSAERPKGSFSTLEIQRTEQGDSAMYLCASSLTSGMNTGELFFGEGSRLTVL.

The chain has TRBV29-1 and TRBJ2-1; TRBD2 is a possible D gene (7 bases). The V end was cut by 2 bases, the J end by 9 bases, with 14 bases between. CDR3 size: 13 residues. Germline V lookup: CDR1 SQVTM, CDR2 ANQGSEA. The chain's CDR3 is CSVEPRGASEQFF. In DNA form, the CDR3 reads TGCAGCGTTGAACCCCGGGGGGCGAGTGAGCAGTTCTTC.

There are many counts of this clonotype. The chain is built from TRBV7-2 and TRBJ1-5; D perhaps matches TRBD1 (5 bases). Trimming removed 5 bases from V and 5 bases from J, with 10 bases in between. The CDR3 runs to 13 residues. Germline CDR1 reads SGHTA; CDR2 reads FQGNSA. In nucleotides, the CDR3 is TGTGCCAGCAGCCCAGGGTACGATCAGCCCCAGCATTTT. It is translated as CASSPGYDQPQHF.

As DNA, the CDR3 is TGTGCCAGTAGTCCGCGACCTGCTAACTATGGCTACACCTTC. This codes for CASSPRPANYGYTF. The gene calls are TRBV19 and TRBJ1-2; the D is unclear. V was cut by 5 bases and J by 0 bases, with 10 bases left in between. Germline CDR1 and CDR2: LNHDA and SQIVND (reference sequence). This CDR3 comprises 14 residues. Together with reference TRBV19 and TRBJ1-2, the CDR3 gives the full variable domain: DGGITQSPKYLFRKEGQNVTLSCEQNLNHDAMYWYRQDPGQGLRLIYYSQIVNDFQKGDIAEGYSVSREKKESFPLTVTSAQKNPTAFYLCASSPRPANYGYTFGSGTRLTVV.

This clonotype was counted many times. The chain links TRBV6-2 or TRBV6-3 to TRBJ1-1, with 8 bases lining up with TRBD1. The germline CDR1 and CDR2 sequences are MNHEY and SVGEGT. V dropped 4 bases and J dropped 4; count of bases not matched to a gene: 2. CDR3 length: 13 residues. The CDR3 nucleotides read TGTGCCAGCAGTTCCCAGGGGGCCACTGAAGCTTTCTTT. This sequence encodes CASSSQGATEAFF.

At least ten counts were recorded for this clonotype. The chain links TRBV2 to TRBJ2-7; possible D gene TRBD2, 6 bases. Germline V gene data show CDR1 as SNHLY and CDR2 as FYNNEI. Trimming shortened V by 1 base and J by 6 bases, and 13 bases separated the two germline ends. There are 14 residues in the CDR3. The CDR3 is CASSEVGEAGEQYF. Here the CDR3 DNA reads TGTGCCAGCAGTGAAGTAGGAGAAGCGGGCGAGCAGTACTTC.

This clonotype was found many times. V is TRBV20-1 and J is TRBJ2-1; 8 bases line up with TRBD2. The CDR3 is 16 residues long. Germline V lookup: CDR1 DFQATT, CDR2 SNEGSKA (reference sequence). V gave up 1 base and J gave up 4 bases; unmatched junction bases: 9. CDR3 loop: CSARAPSASGYNEQFF. The CDR3, as DNA: TGCAGTGCTAGAGCGCCGTCCGCTAGCGGGTACAATGAGCAGTTCTTC.

This clonotype was detected ten times or more. The chain is built from TRBV3-1 and TRBJ1-1, with D hard to call. Germline V gene data show CDR1 as LGHDT and CDR2 as YNNKEL (reference sequence). The V gene lost 0 bases and the J gene lost 1 base, with 6 bases spanning the gap. The CDR3 extends over 14 amino acids. CDR3 DNA sequence: TGTGCCAGCAGCCAAGATCGGTGGAACACTGAAGCTTTCTTT. This sequence encodes CASSQDRWNTEAFF.

This clonotype was found a few times. The chain couples TRBV4-1 to TRBJ1-1; D is unclear. The V gene's germline CDR1 is MGHRA and CDR2 YSYEKL. CDR3 size: 15 residues. The germline V and J ends were trimmed by 5 bases and 5 bases, with 18 bases remaining between them. CDR3 DNA sequence: TGCGCCAGCAGCTCGCAGTCCAATTGGGTGACTGAAGCTTTCTTT. This gives the protein CASSSQSNWVTEAFF.

There are many counts of this clonotype. This chain connects TRBV27 to TRBJ2-5, with 12 positions matching TRBD2. After removal of 6 bases from V and 5 bases from J, the junction contained 4 bases not matched to a gene. Germline V gene sequence: CDR1 MNHEY, CDR2 SMNVEV (reference sequence). The CDR3 consists of 14 residues. The CDR3 loop is CASRRTSGAETQYF. The CDR3 nucleotides are TGTGCCAGCAGAAGGACTAGCGGGGCCGAGACCCAGTACTTC.

This clonotype was detected a few times. V and J are TRBV3-1 and TRBJ2-7; the match to TRBD1 covers 10 bases. This CDR3 region has 15 residues. Losses at the gene ends were 2 bases for V and 6 bases for J; bases not matched to a gene: 7. The germline gives CDR1 LGHDT, CDR2 YNNKEL (reference sequence). The CDR3, as DNA: TGTGCCAGCAGCCAACCGGGACAGGGGCGGCGCGAGCAGTACTTC. It codes for CASSQPGQGRREQYF.

This clonotype was recorded a few times. This sequence joins TRBV12-3 or TRBV12-4 and TRBJ2-3; 7 bases are a match to TRBD1. CDR3 length: 17 residues. J gave up 6 bases and V 3 bases, and 15 bases lay outside the gene matches. The CDR3 region is CASSFNFAGGSVDTQYF. DNA for the CDR3: TGTGCCAGCAGTTTCAATTTCGCAGGGGGTAGCGTCGATACGCAGTATTTT.

Many counts were recorded for this clonotype. The chain employs TRBV28 and TRBJ2-5, with TRBD1 matching 7 bases. CDR1 MDHEN and CDR2 SYDVKM come from the germline V gene. With 4 bases clipped from V and 5 bases from J, the junction kept 19 bases outside the gene matches. The CDR3 is made up of 18 amino acids. Here the CDR3 reads CASSSHSTGPPPTETQYF. The CDR3 DNA reads as TGTGCCAGCAGTTCCCACTCGACAGGGCCCCCACCCACTGAGACCCAGTACTTC.

The V and J genes are TRBV29-1 and TRBJ1-1, with 8 bases matching TRBD1. Germline V CDR1 and CDR2: SQVTM, ANQGSEA. The CDR3 has 10 residues. V lost 5 bases and J lost 11; bases outside the gene matches: 4. Here the CDR3 reads CSVKTGDAFF. DNA for the CDR3: TGCAGCGTTAAGACAGGGGACGCTTTCTTT. Supplemented by reference TRBV29-1 and TRBJ1-1, the full variable domain reads SAVISQKPSRDICQRGTSLTIQCQVDSQVTMMFWYRQQPGQSLTLIATANQGSEATYESGFVIDKFPISRPNLTFSTLTVSNMSPEDSSIYLCSVKTGDAFFGQGTRLTVV.

This clonotype was seen more than once but under ten times. The germline gene is not matched at one end of the junction; a read error may be the cause. The chain couples TRBV18 to TRBJ1-3, with D possibly matching TRBD1 (5 bases). Germline-derived CDR1 and CDR2 are KGHSH and LQKENI. CDR3 length: 17 amino acids. The CDR3 region is CPSSGHQTNAKRNTIYF. The CDR3 DNA reads as TGTCCCAGCTCAGGACACCAAACCAACGCAAAGAGGAACACCATATATTTT.

The V call is TRBV5-1, the J call TRBJ2-2; 9 bases match TRBD1. The germline gives CDR1 SGHRS, CDR2 YFSETQ. The CDR3 loop spans 14 amino acids. The junction had 2 bases not matched to a gene; V was cut back by 3 bases and J by 5 bases. This CDR3 reads CASSSGQGTGELFF. The CDR3, as DNA: TGCGCCAGCAGCTCCGGACAGGGGACCGGGGAGCTGTTTTTT.

This clonotype was counted between two and nine times. The chain combines TRBV7-2 with TRBJ2-7; D might be TRBD1 or TRBD2, each matching 7 bases. The CDR3 length is 17 residues. V lost 4 bases and J 1 base, leaving 20 bases between the germline ends. Germline V gene lookup returns CDR1 SGHTA and CDR2 FQGNSA. CDR3 region: CASSSRLGGGQSYEQYF. The CDR3 DNA sequence: TGTGCCAGCAGCTCCCGACTGGGCGGGGGACAGTCCTACGAGCAGTACTTC.